The subject of this entry is one T cell receptor beta chain. This record belongs to a study of blood T cell repertoires in COVID-19. Study-level background: Samples representing acute and convalescent COVID-19 were sourced from the United States, Italy and Spain. PBMCs, B-cell-depleted T cells, or T cells were the source of the cDNA or gDNA that made up the material.

In the original processing: How many nucleated cells were present was estimated from reference gene primer amplification. This table comes from immunoSEQ multiplex PCR, and its TCRdb copy is limited to in-frame clones, with some not included. V and J calls and clone size are those listed in that table; D and trimming were worked out from the DNA. Among approximately 90,000 clones listed, about nine tenths were seen once. Germline loops: CDR1 SGHDN, CDR2 FVKESK. The J segment lost 0 bases and the V segment lost 6 bases, leaving 11 bases of the junction unmatched. CDR3 length: 17 amino acids. The sequencing input was peripheral blood. V usage is TRBV14 and J usage is TRBJ1-1, with 9 bases that match TRBD1. This receptor was identified in an elderly woman with acute or convalescent COVID-19. This CDR3 is CASSYGQGRNVNTEAFF. CDR3 nucleotide sequence: TGTGCCAGCAGTTACGGACAGGGGCGCAATGTGAACACTGAAGCTTTCTTT.